This is a list of T cell receptor beta chains from one sample in a study of blood T cell repertoires in COVID-19. The repertoire was sequenced with immunoSEQ multiplex PCR; TCRdb's copy has only in-frame clones and lacks some. The data hold fewer than 75,000 clones, with around four fifths observed a single time. The sequencing sample was made of peripheral blood. The receptors were gathered from a human donor in a cohort sampled during active COVID-19. CDR3s include the opening cysteine and the closing phenylalanine or tryptophan. Fields, in order: D gene, V gene, J gene, clone size, CDR3 protein, CDR3 DNA. A D gene is named only where the DNA matches it firmly. Clone sizes are given selectively: once, few, many, or a class where the clone is expanded.

d_gene: NA; v_gene: TRBV7-3; j_gene: TRBJ2-2; abundance: NA; CDR3aa: CASSLIGGSNTGELFF; CDR3nt: TGTGCCAGCAGCTTAATCGGCGGTTCGAACACCGGGGAGCTGTTTTTT
d_gene: TRBD1; v_gene: TRBV28; j_gene: TRBJ2-7; abundance: NA; CDR3aa: CASRGSGTGNYEQYF; CDR3nt: TGTGCCAGCAGGGGCTCCGGGACAGGGAACTACGAGCAGTACTTC
d_gene: TRBD2; v_gene: TRBV7-2; j_gene: TRBJ2-6; abundance: NA; CDR3aa: CASSPRGGTGANVLTF; CDR3nt: TGTGCCAGCAGCCCCCGCGGGGGTACCGGGGCCAACGTCCTGACTTTC
d_gene: NA; v_gene: TRBV19; j_gene: TRBJ1-5; abundance: NA; CDR3aa: CASSSGGMFSQPQHF; CDR3nt: TGTGCCAGTAGCTCCGGGGGGATGTTTAGTCAGCCCCAGCATTTT
d_gene: TRBD2; v_gene: TRBV18; j_gene: TRBJ2-5; abundance: few; CDR3aa: CASSPPGGAYETQYF; CDR3nt: TGTGCCAGCTCACCCCCGGGGGGGGCCTACGAGACCCAGTACTTC
d_gene: NA; v_gene: TRBV5-1; j_gene: TRBJ1-2; abundance: NA; CDR3aa: CASSMDGGTLYGYTF; CDR3nt: TGCGCCAGCAGCATGGATGGGGGGACCCTCTATGGCTACACCTTC
d_gene: NA; v_gene: TRBV27; j_gene: TRBJ2-2; abundance: NA; CDR3aa: CASKIGTLGSGELFF; CDR3nt: TGTGCCAGCAAAATCGGGACATTAGGCTCCGGGGAGCTGTTTTTT
d_gene: NA; v_gene: TRBV12-2; j_gene: TRBJ2-1; abundance: NA; CDR3aa: CASRLVASGGAKGGYNEQFF; CDR3nt: TGTGCAAGTCGCTTAGTCGCTAGCGGGGGGGCCAAGGGTGGCTACAATGAGCAGTTCTTC
d_gene: TRBD1; v_gene: TRBV30; j_gene: TRBJ1-1; abundance: few; CDR3aa: CAGDRGMNTEAFF; CDR3nt: TGTGCCGGGGACAGGGGGATGAACACTGAAGCTTTCTTT
d_gene: TRBD2; v_gene: TRBV13; j_gene: TRBJ2-5; abundance: NA; CDR3aa: CASSLAGSGGAVTQYF; CDR3nt: TGTGCCAGCAGCTTAGCGGGTAGCGGGGGGGCGGTGACCCAGTACTTC
d_gene: NA; v_gene: TRBV7-2; j_gene: TRBJ1-1; abundance: NA; CDR3aa: CASSLKAAENTEAFF; CDR3nt: TGTGCCAGCAGCTTGAAGGCAGCGGAGAACACTGAAGCTTTCTTT
d_gene: TRBD1; v_gene: TRBV28; j_gene: TRBJ2-5; abundance: NA; CDR3aa: CASSPPRTGVAQYF; CDR3nt: TGTGCCAGCAGTCCCCCGCGGACAGGGGTGGCCCAGTACTTC
d_gene: NA; v_gene: TRBV4-3; j_gene: TRBJ2-4; abundance: NA; CDR3aa: CASSQLAGNLNIQYF; CDR3nt: TGCGCCAGCAGCCAATTGGCAGGGAACTTGAACATTCAGTACTTC
d_gene: NA; v_gene: TRBV28; j_gene: TRBJ1-2; abundance: NA; CDR3aa: CASGGRPGYTF; CDR3nt: TGTGCCAGCGGAGGCCGGCCTGGCTACACCTTC
d_gene: NA; v_gene: TRBV7-9; j_gene: TRBJ1-2; abundance: NA; CDR3aa: CASSPGGSNYGYTF; CDR3nt: TGTGCCAGCAGCCCCGGCGGCAGCAACTATGGCTACACCTTC
d_gene: TRBD1; v_gene: TRBV6-2/TRBV6-3; j_gene: TRBJ2-7; abundance: few; CDR3aa: CASSYDRDRGHLSYEQYF; CDR3nt: TGTGCCAGCAGTTACGACCGGGACAGGGGGCATTTGTCCTACGAGCAGTACTTC
d_gene: NA; v_gene: TRBV7-2; j_gene: TRBJ2-4; abundance: NA; CDR3aa: CASSLGGGNIQYF; CDR3nt: TGTGCCAGCAGCTTAGGTGGGGGGAACATTCAGTACTTC
d_gene: TRBD2; v_gene: TRBV28; j_gene: TRBJ2-1; abundance: NA; CDR3aa: CASSSSGGGYNEQFF; CDR3nt: TGTGCCAGCAGTTCGAGCGGGGGGGGCTACAATGAGCAGTTCTTC
d_gene: TRBD1; v_gene: TRBV10-1; j_gene: TRBJ2-2; abundance: NA; CDR3aa: CASSGTVSNTGELFF; CDR3nt: TGCGCCAGCAGCGGGACAGTCTCGAACACCGGGGAGCTGTTTTTT
d_gene: TRBD1; v_gene: TRBV28; j_gene: TRBJ2-5; abundance: NA; CDR3aa: CASSSDRGEWETQYF; CDR3nt: TGTGCCAGCAGTTCGGACAGGGGAGAGTGGGAGACCCAGTACTTC
d_gene: TRBD1; v_gene: TRBV7-8; j_gene: TRBJ2-2; abundance: once; CDR3aa: CASSLPRDRMNTGELFF; CDR3nt: TGTGCCAGCAGCTTACCCCGGGACAGGATGAACACCGGGGAGCTGTTTTTT
d_gene: TRBD1; v_gene: TRBV7-2; j_gene: TRBJ2-3; abundance: once; CDR3aa: CASAGTGVTDTQYF; CDR3nt: TGTGCCAGTGCCGGGACAGGAGTAACAGATACGCAGTATTTT
d_gene: TRBD1; v_gene: TRBV19; j_gene: TRBJ1-2; abundance: NA; CDR3aa: CASSAKQGGYGYTF; CDR3nt: TGTGCCAGTAGTGCTAAACAGGGGGGCTATGGCTACACCTTC
d_gene: NA; v_gene: TRBV28; j_gene: TRBJ1-3; abundance: NA; CDR3aa: CALRGSGGNGNTIYF; CDR3nt: TGTGCCCTAAGGGGGTCGGGGGGGAATGGAAACACCATATATTTT
d_gene: NA; v_gene: TRBV19; j_gene: TRBJ1-4; abundance: NA; CDR3aa: CASSTREGEKLFF; CDR3nt: TGTGCCAGTAGCACACGGGAGGGGGAAAAACTGTTTTTT
d_gene: TRBD2; v_gene: TRBV5-1; j_gene: TRBJ2-1; abundance: NA; CDR3aa: CASSDGAGRDGEQFF; CDR3nt: TGCGCCAGCAGCGACGGAGCGGGGAGGGATGGTGAGCAGTTCTTC
d_gene: NA; v_gene: TRBV10-3; j_gene: TRBJ2-7; abundance: NA; CDR3aa: CAISDILTTGEQYF; CDR3nt: TGTGCCATCAGTGATATTCTTACGACTGGTGAGCAGTACTTC
d_gene: NA; v_gene: TRBV11-2; j_gene: TRBJ1-2; abundance: NA; CDR3aa: CASSDAGYGYTF; CDR3nt: TGTGCCAGCAGCGACGCGGGGTATGGCTACACCTTC
d_gene: TRBD2; v_gene: TRBV18; j_gene: TRBJ2-1; abundance: NA; CDR3aa: CASSPLAGVLAINEQFF; CDR3nt: TGTGCCAGCTCACCCTTAGCGGGGGTCCTAGCTATCAATGAGCAGTTCTTC
d_gene: NA; v_gene: TRBV6-2/TRBV6-3; j_gene: TRBJ2-1; abundance: NA; CDR3aa: CASSVDRPPTKFF; CDR3nt: TGTGCCAGCAGTGTCGACAGGCCTCCCACTAAGTTCTTC
d_gene: TRBD1; v_gene: TRBV7-7; j_gene: TRBJ2-2; abundance: NA; CDR3aa: CASSPGGTGGPGELFF; CDR3nt: TGTGCCAGCAGCCCCGGGGGGACAGGGGGTCCCGGGGAGCTGTTTTTT
d_gene: TRBD1; v_gene: TRBV5-4; j_gene: TRBJ1-3; abundance: NA; CDR3aa: CASSLTGGARGNTIYF; CDR3nt: TGTGCCAGCAGCTTGACAGGGGGCGCGAGGGGAAACACCATATATTTT
d_gene: TRBD1; v_gene: TRBV5-4; j_gene: TRBJ2-3; abundance: NA; CDR3aa: CASSLDRGRGTDTQYF; CDR3nt: TGTGCCAGCAGCTTGGACAGGGGGCGCGGAACAGATACGCAGTATTTT
d_gene: NA; v_gene: TRBV5-5; j_gene: TRBJ1-6; abundance: NA; CDR3aa: CASSPRGTNSPLHF; CDR3nt: TGTGCCAGCAGCCCTCGGGGTACAAATTCACCCCTCCACTTT
d_gene: NA; v_gene: TRBV2; j_gene: TRBJ1-5; abundance: NA; CDR3aa: CASSVTVSNQPQHF; CDR3nt: TGTGCCAGCAGTGTGACAGTAAGCAATCAGCCCCAGCATTTT
d_gene: NA; v_gene: TRBV7-3; j_gene: TRBJ2-6; abundance: once; CDR3aa: CASSYKPGIAPGANVLTF; CDR3nt: TGTGCCAGCAGCTACAAACCAGGGATTGCCCCTGGGGCCAACGTCCTGACTTTC
d_gene: TRBD2; v_gene: TRBV25-1; j_gene: TRBJ2-5; abundance: NA; CDR3aa: CASSERPTSGAKETQYF; CDR3nt: TGTGCCAGCAGTGAACGCCCGACTAGCGGGGCGAAAGAGACCCAGTACTTC
d_gene: NA; v_gene: TRBV15; j_gene: TRBJ1-5; abundance: NA; CDR3aa: CATSRDRGQPQHF; CDR3nt: TGTGCCACCAGCAGAGATAGGGGTCAGCCCCAGCATTTT
d_gene: NA; v_gene: TRBV27; j_gene: TRBJ1-6; abundance: NA; CDR3aa: CASSLRAYNSPLHF; CDR3nt: TGTGCCAGCAGTTTAAGAGCGTACAATTCACCCCTCCACTTT
d_gene: TRBD2; v_gene: TRBV5-4; j_gene: TRBJ2-1; abundance: NA; CDR3aa: CASSLFTGLDNNEQFF; CDR3nt: TGTGCCAGCAGCTTGTTTACAGGACTAGATAACAATGAGCAGTTCTTC
d_gene: NA; v_gene: TRBV4-1; j_gene: TRBJ1-1; abundance: NA; CDR3aa: CASSPETGGSTEAFF; CDR3nt: TGCGCCAGCAGCCCCGAGACAGGCGGAAGCACTGAAGCTTTCTTT
d_gene: TRBD1; v_gene: TRBV3-1/TRBV3-2; j_gene: TRBJ2-7; abundance: NA; CDR3aa: CASSQEGTAYEQYF; CDR3nt: TGTGCCAGCAGCCAAGAGGGGACAGCCTACGAGCAGTACTTC
d_gene: NA; v_gene: TRBV2; j_gene: TRBJ2-1; abundance: NA; CDR3aa: CASSKGVGEQFF; CDR3nt: TGTGCCAGCAGTAAGGGGGTGGGTGAGCAGTTCTTC
d_gene: NA; v_gene: TRBV10-1; j_gene: TRBJ1-5; abundance: NA; CDR3aa: CASGQRNSNQPQHF; CDR3nt: TGCGCCAGCGGACAGAGGAATAGCAATCAGCCCCAGCATTTT
d_gene: NA; v_gene: TRBV28; j_gene: TRBJ1-5; abundance: NA; CDR3aa: CASPGNQPQHF; CDR3nt: TGTGCCAGCCCAGGCAATCAGCCCCAGCATTTT
d_gene: TRBD2; v_gene: TRBV3-1/TRBV3-2; j_gene: TRBJ2-5; abundance: NA; CDR3aa: CASSQDAGLAGYQETQYF; CDR3nt: TGTGCCAGCAGCCAAGATGCGGGACTAGCGGGGTACCAAGAGACCCAGTACTTC
d_gene: NA; v_gene: TRBV10-2; j_gene: TRBJ2-6; abundance: NA; CDR3aa: CASEQGTLGANVLTF; CDR3nt: TGCGCCAGTGAACAGGGGACTCTGGGGGCCAACGTCCTGACTTTC
d_gene: NA; v_gene: TRBV5-8; j_gene: TRBJ2-1; abundance: NA; CDR3aa: CASSRTGSSSYNEQFF; CDR3nt: TGTGCCAGCAGTCGTACAGGTTCGTCCTCCTACAATGAGCAGTTCTTC
d_gene: TRBD1; v_gene: TRBV6-5; j_gene: TRBJ2-7; abundance: NA; CDR3aa: CASSYRGDRAYEQYF; CDR3nt: TGTGCCAGCAGTTACCGAGGGGACAGGGCCTACGAGCAGTACTTC
d_gene: NA; v_gene: TRBV27; j_gene: TRBJ1-2; abundance: NA; CDR3aa: CASSLRRSRGRMDGYTF; CDR3nt: TGTGCCAGCAGTTTAAGGCGTAGCAGGGGCCGAATGGATGGCTACACCTTC
d_gene: NA; v_gene: TRBV30; j_gene: TRBJ1-1; abundance: NA; CDR3aa: CACLMSTEAFF; CDR3nt: TGTGCCTGTCTTATGTCCACTGAAGCTTTCTTT
d_gene: NA; v_gene: TRBV6-5; j_gene: TRBJ1-1; abundance: NA; CDR3aa: CASSLNRNTEAFF; CDR3nt: TGTGCCAGCAGCCTGAATAGGAACACTGAAGCTTTCTTT
d_gene: NA; v_gene: TRBV7-3; j_gene: TRBJ1-1; abundance: once; CDR3aa: CASSLTLNTEAFF; CDR3nt: TGTGCCAGCAGCTTAACCTTGAACACTGAAGCTTTCTTT
d_gene: NA; v_gene: TRBV6-5; j_gene: TRBJ1-2; abundance: few; CDR3aa: CASRSPGVRGYGYTF; CDR3nt: TGTGCCAGCAGATCCCCAGGGGTACGGGGCTATGGCTACACCTTC
d_gene: NA; v_gene: TRBV5-1; j_gene: TRBJ1-6; abundance: NA; CDR3aa: CASSLTYGTGDNSPLHF; CDR3nt: TGCGCCAGCAGCTTGACCTACGGGACTGGGGATAATTCACCCCTCCACTTT